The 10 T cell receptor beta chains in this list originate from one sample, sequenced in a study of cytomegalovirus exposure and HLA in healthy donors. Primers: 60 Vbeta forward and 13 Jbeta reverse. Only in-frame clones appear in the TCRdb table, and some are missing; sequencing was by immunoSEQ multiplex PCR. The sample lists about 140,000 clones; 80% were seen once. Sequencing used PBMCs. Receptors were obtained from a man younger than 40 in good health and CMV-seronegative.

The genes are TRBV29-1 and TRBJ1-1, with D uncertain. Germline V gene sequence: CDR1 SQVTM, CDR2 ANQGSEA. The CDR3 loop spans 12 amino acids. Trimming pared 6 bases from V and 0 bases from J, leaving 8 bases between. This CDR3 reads CSVARMNTEAFF. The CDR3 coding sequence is TGCAGCGTAGCCCGAATGAACACTGAAGCTTTCTTT.

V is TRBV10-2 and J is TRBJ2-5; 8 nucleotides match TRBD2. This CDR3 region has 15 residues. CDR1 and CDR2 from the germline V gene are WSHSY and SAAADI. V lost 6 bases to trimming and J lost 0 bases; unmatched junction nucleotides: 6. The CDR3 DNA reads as TGCGCCAGCAGGCGTGCTAGCGGGCACCAAGAGACCCAGTACTTC. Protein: CASRRASGHQETQYF.

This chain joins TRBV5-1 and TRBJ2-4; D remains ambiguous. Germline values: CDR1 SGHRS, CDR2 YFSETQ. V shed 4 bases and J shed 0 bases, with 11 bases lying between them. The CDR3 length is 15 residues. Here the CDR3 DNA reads TGCGCCAGCAGCGCCTTGGAGAGAGCCAAAAACATTCAGTACTTC. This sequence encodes CASSALERAKNIQYF.

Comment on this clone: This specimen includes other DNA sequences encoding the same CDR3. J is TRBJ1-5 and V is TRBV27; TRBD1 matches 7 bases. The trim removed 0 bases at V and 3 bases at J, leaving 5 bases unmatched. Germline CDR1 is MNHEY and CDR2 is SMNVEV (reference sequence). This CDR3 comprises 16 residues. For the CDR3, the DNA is TGTGCCAGCAGTTTATCGGGACAGAACTCCAATCAGCCCCAGCATTTT. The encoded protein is CASSLSGQNSNQPQHF.

CDR3 in DNA: TGCGCCAGCAGCCAAGGTTATGTACAGGTTAGCTTCTATGGCTACACCTTC. Its translation is CASSQGYVQVSFYGYTF. The chain recombines TRBV4-1 with TRBJ1-2; D possibly corresponds to TRBD1 (5 bases). Germline V gene data show CDR1 as MGHRA and CDR2 as YSYEKL. The CDR3 runs to 17 residues. V lost 1 base, J lost 4 bases, and 19 bases lay in between.

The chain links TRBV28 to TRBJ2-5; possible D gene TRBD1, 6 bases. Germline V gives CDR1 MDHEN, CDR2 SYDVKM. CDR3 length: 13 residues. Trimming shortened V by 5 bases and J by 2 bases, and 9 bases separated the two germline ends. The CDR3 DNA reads TGTGCCAGCAGTAGGACAGCTCAAGAGACCCAGTACTTC. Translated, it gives CASSRTAQETQYF. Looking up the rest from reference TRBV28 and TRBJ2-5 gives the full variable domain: DVKVTQSSRYLVKRTGEKVFLECVQDMDHENMFWYRQDPGLGLRLIYFSYDVKMKEKGDIPEGYSVSREKKERFSLILESASTNQTSMYLCASSRTAQETQYFGPGTRLLVL.

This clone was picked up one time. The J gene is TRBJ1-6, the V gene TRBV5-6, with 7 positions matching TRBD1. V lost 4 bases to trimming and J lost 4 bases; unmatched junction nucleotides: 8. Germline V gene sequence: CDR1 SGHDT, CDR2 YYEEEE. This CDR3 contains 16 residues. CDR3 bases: TGTGCCAGCAGCCTACCTAGGACAGGATATAATTCACCCCTCCACTTT. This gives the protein CASSLPRTGYNSPLHF.

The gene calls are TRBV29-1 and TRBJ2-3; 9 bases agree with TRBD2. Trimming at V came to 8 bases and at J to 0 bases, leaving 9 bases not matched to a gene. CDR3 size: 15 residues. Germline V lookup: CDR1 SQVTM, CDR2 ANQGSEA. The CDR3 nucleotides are TGCAGCCCATGCGGCCTAGCGGGGAGCACAGATACGCAGTATTTT. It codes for CSPCGLAGSTDTQYF.

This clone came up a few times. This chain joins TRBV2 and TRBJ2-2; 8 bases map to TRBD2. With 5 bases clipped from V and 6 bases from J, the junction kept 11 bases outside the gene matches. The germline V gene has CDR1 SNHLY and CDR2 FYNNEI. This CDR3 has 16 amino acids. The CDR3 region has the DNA TGTGCCAGCAGTATAATCCCGCGGGGGGTTGCCGGGGAGCTGTTTTTT. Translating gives CASSIIPRGVAGELFF.

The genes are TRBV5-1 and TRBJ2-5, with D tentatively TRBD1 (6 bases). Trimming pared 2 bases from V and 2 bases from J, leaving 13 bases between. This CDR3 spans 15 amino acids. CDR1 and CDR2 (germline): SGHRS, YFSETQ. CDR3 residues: CASSLAQGEQETQYF. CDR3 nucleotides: TGCGCCAGCAGCTTAGCACAGGGTGAACAAGAGACCCAGTACTTC.